Described below is a single TCR beta chain sequence and its context. Its antigen is unidentified. This entry belongs to a study of PD-1 blockade in classical Hodgkin lymphoma. Turning to the study itself: Intravenous nivolumab at 3 mg/kg was given to patients every 2 weeks. The study's findings and limits: The origin of the repertoire differences remains undefined, with disease activity or prior therapy as possible causes. It was CD4+ TCR diversity, not CD8+, that rose significantly by C4D1.

The assay was immunoSEQ multiplex PCR, and TCRdb's table has in-frame clones only and misses some. The table lists approximately 9,000 clones, approximately 83% of them singletons, with approximately 1.5% in the top ten. In germline, CDR1 is SGDLS, CDR2 YYNGEE. The length of the CDR3 is 17 residues. V lost 0 bases to trimming and J lost 0 bases, with 13 bases between them. Time point denoted: cycle 4 day 1 (C4D1), after 6 weeks of nivolumab. After autologous stem cell transplantation all patients relapsed, and prior brentuximab vedotin exposure differed between cohorts. CD4+ T cells were purified from thawed PBMCs by magnetic negative selection.

Sequenced here: CD4+ T cells from blood, sampled before the fourth cycle of nivolumab. This clonotype was obtained from a human donor with classical Hodgkin lymphoma. The chain is built from TRBV9 and TRBJ2-1; D is unresolved. The CDR3 loop is CASSVARVPSSYNEQFF. CDR3 in DNA: TGTGCCAGCAGCGTAGCTCGGGTGCCGAGCTCCTACAATGAGCAGTTCTTC.